This T cell receptor beta chain is drawn from a study of blood T cells in healthy people across ages. On this clonotype: Its antigen is still unknown.

Then a second PCR, running about 6 to 12 cycles, was carried out with a sample-barcoded 5' primer and a J-beta primer mix. TCRdb ran MiXCR on the 5' RACE reads and lists one entry per CDR3 protein. The table includes fewer than 1.5 million distinct CDR3 sequences, approximately 38% detected once. This CDR3 is built from 16 residues. The V gene lost 6 bases and the J gene lost 3 bases, with 18 bases spanning the gap. Germline V gene data show CDR1 as MGHRA and CDR2 as YSYEKL. Study-level results: Donor CMV status was unknown, possibly confounding expanded clonotype changes.

The sequence derives from a woman younger than 30 in good health. The chain recombines TRBV4-1 with TRBJ1-3; D is ambiguous. Input material: blood. The DNA of the CDR3 is TGCGCCAGCAGGCAAACCCACCAGGAAGGTGGAAACACCATATATTTT. Protein sequence: CASRQTHQEGGNTIYF.